This T cell receptor beta chain was observed in a study of OX40 agonist ivuxolimab in advanced cancers. The repertoire was sequenced with immunoSEQ multiplex PCR; TCRdb's copy has only in-frame clones and lacks some. Of approximately 57,000 clones listed, more than 80% were seen once; the top ten hold 3.1%. V shed 4 bases, J shed 5 bases, and the junction held 10 bases outside the gene matches. This CDR3 has 16 residues. The sequence came from an adult with an advanced solid tumor such as melanoma, head and neck, liver or kidney cancer. The chain recombines TRBV5-7 with TRBJ2-1; 9 bases map to TRBD2. TRBV5-7 is an ORF for which the function is uncertain. The sequencing used CD4+ or CD8+ T cells sorted from blood, collected in a trial of the OX40 agonist ivuxolimab. The CDR3 spells CASSPAAGGPHNEQFF. In nucleotides, the CDR3 is TGTGCCAGCAGCCCGGCGGCGGGAGGGCCCCACAATGAGCAGTTCTTC.